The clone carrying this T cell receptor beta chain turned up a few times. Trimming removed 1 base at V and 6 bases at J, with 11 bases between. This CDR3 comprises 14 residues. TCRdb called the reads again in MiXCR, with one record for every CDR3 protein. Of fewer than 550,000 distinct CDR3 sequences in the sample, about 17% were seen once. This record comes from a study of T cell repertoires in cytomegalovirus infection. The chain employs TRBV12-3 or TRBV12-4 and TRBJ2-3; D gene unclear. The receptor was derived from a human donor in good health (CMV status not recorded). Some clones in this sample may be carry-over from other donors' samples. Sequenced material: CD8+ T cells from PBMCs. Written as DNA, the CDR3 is TGTGCCAGCAGTTTAGGTGGGCGAAGGGATACGCAGTATTTT. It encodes CASSLGGRRDTQYF.